This is a list of T cell receptor beta chains from one sample in a study of blood T cell repertoires in COVID-19. Assay used: immunoSEQ multiplex PCR; TCRdb lists only in-frame clones, some missing. The sample records tens of thousands of clones, about 85% being singletons. Input material: peripheral blood. The receptors originated from a man between 70 and 80 years old with acute or convalescent COVID-19. Both conserved end residues are part of each CDR3. Each record gives: J gene, V gene, D gene, clone size, CDR3 DNA, CDR3 protein. A D gene is named only where the DNA matches it firmly. Clone size is not always given. Where it is, it says once, few, many or a class for expanded clones.

j_gene: TRBJ1-4
v_gene: TRBV27
d_gene: .
abundance: .
CDR3nt: TGTGCCAGCAGTTTCCGGGGGGGAGAAAAACTGTTTTTT
CDR3aa: CASSFRGGEKLFF

j_gene: TRBJ1-2
v_gene: TRBV18
d_gene: .
abundance: few
CDR3nt: TGTGCCAGCTCACCAGGGGGCCCGACTGGCTATGGCTACACCTTC
CDR3aa: CASSPGGPTGYGYTF

j_gene: TRBJ1-5
v_gene: TRBV10-2
d_gene: TRBD1
abundance: .
CDR3nt: TGCGCCAGCAGTTCGACAGGGCGAGATCAGCCCCAGCATTTT
CDR3aa: CASSSTGRDQPQHF

j_gene: TRBJ2-7
v_gene: TRBV27
d_gene: TRBD1
abundance: .
CDR3nt: TGTGCCAGCAGTCCAGGGGGCGTACCGAATTACGAGCAGTACTTC
CDR3aa: CASSPGGVPNYEQYF

j_gene: TRBJ1-2
v_gene: TRBV6-5
d_gene: .
abundance: .
CDR3nt: TGTGCCAGCAGTCCCTCGACGGCTGACTCGGGTGGCTACACCTTC
CDR3aa: CASSPSTADSGGYTF

j_gene: TRBJ2-3
v_gene: TRBV27
d_gene: .
abundance: .
CDR3nt: TGTGCCAGCAGTTCCCGACAGGCTCTGGGCAAAGGTACGCAGTATTTT
CDR3aa: CASSSRQALGKGTQYF

j_gene: TRBJ2-3
v_gene: TRBV6-5
d_gene: .
abundance: .
CDR3nt: TGTGCCAGCAGTTACCCCGAACTGCTAGGTACAGATACGCAGTATTTT
CDR3aa: CASSYPELLGTDTQYF

j_gene: TRBJ2-7
v_gene: TRBV9
d_gene: TRBD1
abundance: .
CDR3nt: TGTGCCAGCAGCGTAGCCCCAACAGGGGGATCCGAGCAGTACTTC
CDR3aa: CASSVAPTGGSEQYF

j_gene: TRBJ2-1
v_gene: TRBV11-2
d_gene: TRBD2
abundance: .
CDR3nt: TGTGCCAGCAGCGGAAGGATGTGGGGGGGGGACGGTGAGCAGTTCTTC
CDR3aa: CASSGRMWGGDGEQFF

j_gene: TRBJ2-1
v_gene: TRBV14
d_gene: TRBD2
abundance: .
CDR3nt: TGTGCCAGCTCCACCTTTAGCGGGGGGGCTTACAATGAGCAGTTCTTC
CDR3aa: CASSTFSGGAYNEQFF

j_gene: TRBJ1-4
v_gene: TRBV5-1
d_gene: TRBD1
abundance: .
CDR3nt: TGCGCCAGCAGCTTGTTAGGGACAGGCCGAGTCGCAACTAATGAAAAACTGTTTTTT
CDR3aa: CASSLLGTGRVATNEKLFF

j_gene: TRBJ2-3
v_gene: TRBV5-1
d_gene: TRBD2
abundance: .
CDR3nt: TGCGCCAGCAGCCCCCCCCGGGGACTAGCGGGGGTTTTTAGCACAGATACGCAGTATTTT
CDR3aa: CASSPPRGLAGVFSTDTQYF

j_gene: TRBJ2-5
v_gene: TRBV5-4
d_gene: .
abundance: .
CDR3nt: TGTGCCAGCAGCTTGCGGCTAGCTAGGGAGACCCAGTACTTC
CDR3aa: CASSLRLARETQYF

j_gene: TRBJ2-3
v_gene: TRBV11-2
d_gene: .
abundance: .
CDR3nt: TGTGCCAGCACCGACTTTACTACTAGCACAGATACGCAGTATTTT
CDR3aa: CASTDFTTSTDTQYF

j_gene: TRBJ2-5
v_gene: TRBV12-3/TRBV12-4
d_gene: .
abundance: .
CDR3nt: TGTGCCAGCAGCCGACTTGAGACCCAGTACTTC
CDR3aa: CASSRLETQYF

j_gene: TRBJ2-5
v_gene: TRBV7-9
d_gene: TRBD2
abundance: .
CDR3nt: TGTGCCAGCAGCTTCCAGCGGGGCGTGGGGACCCAGTACTTC
CDR3aa: CASSFQRGVGTQYF

j_gene: TRBJ1-1
v_gene: TRBV18
d_gene: TRBD1
abundance: .
CDR3nt: TGTGCCAGCTCACCCGGGACAGGGAACACTGAAGCTTTCTTT
CDR3aa: CASSPGTGNTEAFF

j_gene: TRBJ2-4
v_gene: TRBV3-1/TRBV3-2
d_gene: .
abundance: .
CDR3nt: TGTGCCAGCAGCCAAGACCCGACAGGGACTGCCAAAAACATTCAGTACTTC
CDR3aa: CASSQDPTGTAKNIQYF

j_gene: TRBJ2-7
v_gene: TRBV7-2
d_gene: TRBD1
abundance: .
CDR3nt: TGTGCCAGCAGCCCAGTCCGGGACAGCGGAATCTCCTACGAGCAGTACTTC
CDR3aa: CASSPVRDSGISYEQYF

j_gene: TRBJ2-7
v_gene: TRBV10-3
d_gene: .
abundance: .
CDR3nt: TGTGCCATCAGTGAGTCACTGACAGGATCCTACGAGCAGTACTTC
CDR3aa: CAISESLTGSYEQYF

j_gene: TRBJ2-5
v_gene: TRBV6-5
d_gene: .
abundance: .
CDR3nt: TGTGCCAGCAGTAGGGGGACGGGAGAGACCCAGTACTTC
CDR3aa: CASSRGTGETQYF

j_gene: TRBJ2-6
v_gene: TRBV18
d_gene: .
abundance: .
CDR3nt: TGTGCCAGCTCACCTCCCTCGACAGCTGGGGCCAACGTCCTGACTTTC
CDR3aa: CASSPPSTAGANVLTF

j_gene: TRBJ1-1
v_gene: TRBV29-1
d_gene: .
abundance: .
CDR3nt: TGCAGCACCTTAGGGGGGGGGACTGAAGCTTTCTTT
CDR3aa: CSTLGGGTEAFF

j_gene: TRBJ1-2
v_gene: TRBV27
d_gene: .
abundance: .
CDR3nt: TGTGCCAGCAGTTTTGATCGGGGGGCCAGGGGCTACACCTTC
CDR3aa: CASSFDRGARGYTF

j_gene: TRBJ1-2
v_gene: TRBV29-1
d_gene: .
abundance: .
CDR3nt: TGCAGCGTTACCGCCGGACAGCGAGCCTACACCTTC
CDR3aa: CSVTAGQRAYTF

j_gene: TRBJ1-6
v_gene: TRBV6-5
d_gene: TRBD1
abundance: few
CDR3nt: TGTGCCAGCACCAGGGACAGGGCAGACGATTCACCCCTCCACTTT
CDR3aa: CASTRDRADDSPLHF

j_gene: TRBJ1-6
v_gene: TRBV28
d_gene: .
abundance: .
CDR3nt: TGTGCCAGCAGTACGGGACATAAGAATTCACCCCTCCACTTT
CDR3aa: CASSTGHKNSPLHF

j_gene: TRBJ2-3
v_gene: TRBV9
d_gene: .
abundance: .
CDR3nt: TGTGCCAGCAGCGTAGCGGGGGGCCAGAACACAGATACGCAGTATTTT
CDR3aa: CASSVAGGQNTDTQYF

j_gene: TRBJ1-5
v_gene: TRBV18
d_gene: .
abundance: .
CDR3nt: TGTGCCAGCTCACCAGGAAGGAGTCAGCCCCAGCATTTT
CDR3aa: CASSPGRSQPQHF

j_gene: TRBJ2-2
v_gene: TRBV3-1/TRBV3-2
d_gene: TRBD1
abundance: .
CDR3nt: TGTGCCAGCAGCTTTCGGACAGGGACCGGGGAGCTGTTTTTT
CDR3aa: CASSFRTGTGELFF

j_gene: TRBJ2-7
v_gene: TRBV28
d_gene: TRBD1
abundance: .
CDR3nt: TGTGCCAGCAGTTCCCAAAACAGGGGAAGGCAGTACTTC
CDR3aa: CASSSQNRGRQYF

j_gene: TRBJ1-5
v_gene: TRBV30
d_gene: TRBD1
abundance: .
CDR3nt: TGTGCCTGGAATACGGACAGGAAGGTCAGCAATCAGCCCCAGCATTTT
CDR3aa: CAWNTDRKVSNQPQHF

j_gene: TRBJ2-4
v_gene: TRBV2
d_gene: TRBD1
abundance: once
CDR3nt: TGTGCCAGCAGTGGGACAGGAGCCAAAAACATTCAGTACTTC
CDR3aa: CASSGTGAKNIQYF

j_gene: TRBJ2-2
v_gene: TRBV24-1
d_gene: .
abundance: few
CDR3nt: TGTGCCACCAGTAAGACAGCGAACACCGGGGAGCTGTTTTTT
CDR3aa: CATSKTANTGELFF

j_gene: TRBJ1-3
v_gene: TRBV28
d_gene: .
abundance: once
CDR3nt: TGTGCCAGCAGTTTAAGTTCGGGCAGGGCCTCTGGAAACACCATATATTTT
CDR3aa: CASSLSSGRASGNTIYF

j_gene: TRBJ1-1
v_gene: TRBV28
d_gene: .
abundance: .
CDR3nt: TGTGCCAGCAGAGTAGGTTCAGGGCTTGAAGCTTTCTTT
CDR3aa: CASRVGSGLEAFF

j_gene: TRBJ2-1
v_gene: TRBV18
d_gene: TRBD2
abundance: once
CDR3nt: TGTGCCAGCTCACCACAGGCTAGCGGGGGAGATGAGCAGTTCTTC
CDR3aa: CASSPQASGGDEQFF

j_gene: TRBJ2-3
v_gene: TRBV19
d_gene: TRBD1
abundance: .
CDR3nt: TGTGCCAGTAGTAACAGGGGTGCGCAGTATTTT
CDR3aa: CASSNRGAQYF

j_gene: TRBJ2-2
v_gene: TRBV4-1
d_gene: .
abundance: .
CDR3nt: TGCGCCAGCAGCCAAGTCCAGGGCGACACCGGGGAGCTGTTTTTT
CDR3aa: CASSQVQGDTGELFF

j_gene: TRBJ2-3
v_gene: TRBV11-2
d_gene: .
abundance: .
CDR3nt: TGTGCCAGCAGGAAAAACCGCGGCACTAGCACAGATACGCAGTATTTT
CDR3aa: CASRKNRGTSTDTQYF